Sample share makes the clone carrying this T cell receptor (beta chain) medium-sized. TCRdb independently ran MiXCR on the 5' RACE reads; one entry per CDR3 protein. The sample yields some 21,000 distinct CDR3 sequences, under 4% seen once. Noted time point: sample taken at primary tumor resection. Donation came from over 60 patients with untreated early-stage non-small cell lung cancer. These data belong to a study of spatial heterogeneity in lung cancer. This CDR3 has 15 residues. Germline lookup yields CDR1 MGHRA and CDR2 YSYEKL. V shed 3 bases, J shed 0 bases, and the junction held 4 bases outside the gene matches.

Here the sequenced sample was PBMCs, taken at surgery. The chain couples TRBV4-1 to TRBJ2-7; 8 bases line up with TRBD2. The TCR originated in a female donor with early-stage non-small cell lung cancer. The CDR3 nucleotides read TGCGCCAGCAGCCACTGGAGCGGGGGCTCCTACGAGCAGTACTTC. Protein: CASSHWSGGSYEQYF.